The 21 T cell receptor beta chains given below trace back to one sample, sequenced in a study of neurological immune-mediated disorders. TCRdb passed the 5' RACE reads through MiXCR, listing each CDR3 protein once. The table lists 59,000 or so distinct CDR3 sequences, about 13% of them singletons, with about 10% in the top ten. Sequencing was done on a sample of PBMCs. Receptors were obtained from a woman in her fifties or sixties with HTLV-1-associated myelopathy (HAM/TSP).

In this sample, this clonotype turned up many times. The V and J genes are TRBV20-1 and TRBJ2-7; 8 bases are shared with TRBD1. Per the germline V gene, CDR1 is DFQATT and CDR2 is SNEGSKA (reference sequence). The CDR3 is made up of 12 amino acids. The V gene end was trimmed by 3 bases and the J gene end by 5 bases; junction bases not matched to a gene: 3. The CDR3 DNA reads as TGCAGTGCTAGGACAGGGGCCCACGAGCAGTACTTC. It encodes CSARTGAHEQYF.

This clonotype was counted ten times or more. The chain is built from TRBV29-1 and TRBJ2-7, with TRBD1 identical over 8 bases. The CDR3 covers 12 residues. Germline CDR1 is SQVTM and CDR2 is ANQGSEA. The V segment lost 8 bases and the J segment 4 bases; nucleotides outside the gene matches: 7. In nucleotides, the CDR3 is TGCAGCATCCAGGGGGCGGGGTACGAGCAGTACTTC. Its translation: CSIQGAGYEQYF.

The chain recombines TRBV7-9 with TRBJ2-4, with unresolved D. The CDR3 is made up of 14 amino acids. V lost 4 bases and J lost 1, with 8 bases in between. Looked up from germline, CDR1 is SEHNR and CDR2 is FQNEAQ (reference sequence). CDR3 residues: CASSSNTAKNIQYF. CDR3 bases: TGTGCCAGCAGCTCCAACACCGCCAAAAACATTCAGTACTTC.

This clonotype was found once. The DNA is omitted, as the CDR3 cannot be located on it reliably, and the CDR3 follows TCRdb's listing. The chain uses TRBV5-1 and TRBJ2-1; the D call of TRBD2 is as the table states it, not checked on the DNA. In germline, CDR1 is SGHRS, CDR2 YFSETQ. The CDR3 totals 21 residues, both ends included. CDR3 amino acids: CASSIYLCSVEEEGANNEQFF.

This clonotype has ten or more counts. This sequence joins TRBV5-1 and TRBJ1-1; no clear D. CDR3 length equals 15 residues. The germline CDR1 and CDR2 sequences are SGHRS and YFSETQ. The V end was cut by 1 base, the J end by 5 bases, with 15 bases between. DNA for the CDR3: TGCGCCAGCAGCTTGAATCCGGAAAAGAAGACTGAAGCTTTCTTT. Its protein is CASSLNPEKKTEAFF.

This clonotype was seen ten or more times. The chain joins TRBV5-1 to TRBJ2-1, with 11 nucleotides matching TRBD2. The junction had 1 base not matched to a gene; V was cut back by 1 base and J by 4 bases. The CDR3 totals 15 residues. Germline CDR1 SGHRS, CDR2 YFSETQ. This chain's CDR3 is CASSLIAGGYNEQFF. As DNA, the CDR3 is TGCGCCAGCAGCTTGATAGCGGGGGGGTACAATGAGCAGTTCTTC.

This clonotype was found many times. The gene calls are TRBV7-6 and TRBJ2-5; D gene ambiguous. Germline CDR1 reads SGHVS; CDR2 reads FNYEAQ. The CDR3 consists of 16 residues. V lost 1 base and J 4 bases, leaving 16 bases between the germline ends. The CDR3 DNA is TGTGCCAGCAGCTTAGGGTCGAGTGGATCCGGAGAGACCCAGTACTTC. It is translated as CASSLGSSGSGETQYF.

V and J are TRBV5-1 and TRBJ2-3; TRBD2 aligns across 13 bases. V lost 0 bases to trimming and J lost 0 bases; unmatched junction nucleotides: 13. The CDR3 is 21 amino acids. Germline CDR1 SGHRS, CDR2 YFSETQ. For the CDR3, the DNA is TGCGCCAGCAGCTTGGCCGGGACTAGCGGGACAGCACGAATTAGCACAGATACGCAGTATTTT. Amino acids: CASSLAGTSGTARISTDTQYF.

CDR3 nucleotide sequence: TGTGCCAGCAGCTTAGTGGGGACAGGGGGTGGAGAGCAGTACTTC. Its translation: CASSLVGTGGGEQYF. The chain uses TRBV7-2 and TRBJ2-7; 11 positions match TRBD1. The germline V gene has CDR1 SGHTA and CDR2 FQGNSA. J was trimmed by 7 bases and V by 1 base; bases with no gene match: 6. The CDR3 has 15 amino acids.

This clonotype appeared many times. J is TRBJ2-1 and V is TRBV20-1, with D tentatively TRBD1 (6 bases). Germline V CDR1 and CDR2: DFQATT, SNEGSKA (reference sequence). This CDR3 is built from 15 residues. The V end was cut by 5 bases, the J end by 5 bases, with 19 bases between. The CDR3 region has the DNA TGCAGTGCTCTGGGGGCAGGGTTGGTCGACAATGAGCAGTTCTTC. As protein: CSALGAGLVDNEQFF.

This clonotype was found many times. The CDR3 bases are TGCAGTGCTTGTCGACTAGCGCCCTTCGGAGAGCAGTTCTTC. Its protein product is CSACRLAPFGEQFF. This chain links TRBV20-1 with TRBJ2-1, with 8 bases identical to TRBD2. The germline CDR1 and CDR2 sequences are DFQATT and SNEGSKA (reference sequence). The V gene end was trimmed by 5 bases and the J gene end by 10 bases; junction bases not matched to a gene: 13. CDR3 length: 14 residues.

This chain joins TRBV2 and TRBJ1-5; D remains ambiguous. The end of the DNA aligns better with TRBJ2-3, so the J call may be wrong. Germline V CDR1 and CDR2: SNHLY, FYNNEI. The CDR3 has 14 amino acids. The CDR3, as DNA: TGTGCCAGCAGTGAAGCAGTAACTCCGGTGCCCCAGTATTTT. This sequence encodes CASSEAVTPVPQYF.

This clonotype has a count of ten or more. V gene TRBV5-1 combines with J gene TRBJ2-2; D possibly matches TRBD1 or TRBD2 (5 bases each). The CDR3 is made up of 13 amino acids. V lost 5 bases, J lost 4 bases, and 9 bases lay in between. Germline V lookup: CDR1 SGHRS, CDR2 YFSETQ. CDR3 coding DNA: TGCGCCAGCAGTTGGGACGTCACCGGGGAGCTGTTTTTT. Its translation is CASSWDVTGELFF.

This clonotype has ten or more counts. This chain uses TRBV28 with TRBJ2-3; D remains unclear. V gave up 8 bases and J gave up 4 bases, with 7 bases separating them. Germline V gene lookup returns CDR1 MDHEN and CDR2 SYDVKM. The CDR3 covers 11 residues. This CDR3 reads CASHSSDTQYF. In DNA, the CDR3 is TGTGCCAGCCACTCCTCAGATACGCAGTATTTT.

This clonotype was picked up many times. The CDR3 spells CASRPGRDRGIPVNTEAFF. The CDR3 DNA sequence: TGTGCCAGCAGACCCGGCCGGGACAGGGGGATCCCAGTGAACACTGAAGCTTTCTTT. This chain connects TRBV6-5 to TRBJ1-1, with 11 bases fitting TRBD1. Germline values: CDR1 MNHEY, CDR2 SVGAGI. The junction had 15 bases not matched to a gene; V was cut back by 6 bases and J by 0 bases. The CDR3 extends over 19 amino acids.

This clonotype was observed many times. The V gene is TRBV12-3 or TRBV12-4, the J gene TRBJ1-3; perhaps TRBD1 as D (5 bases). The CDR3 totals 13 residues. Trimming removed 7 bases at V and 5 bases at J, with 12 bases between. The CDR3 bases are TGTGCCAGCAAGCTGGACAAACGAAACACCATATATTTT. Residues: CASKLDKRNTIYF.

This clonotype was detected ten times or more. The CDR3 sequence is CASRSFLTGNSPLHF. DNA for the CDR3: TGTGCCAGCAGGAGTTTTCTAACAGGGAATTCACCCCTCCACTTT. This sequence joins TRBV2 and TRBJ1-6, with a weak D call TRBD1 (6 bases). CDR3 length equals 15 residues. From germline, CDR1 is SNHLY and CDR2 FYNNEI. Trimming removed 6 bases from V and 7 bases from J, with 16 bases in between. Based on the CDR3 plus reference TRBV2 and TRBJ1-6, the full variable domain is EPEVTQTPSHQVTQMGQEVILRCVPISNHLYFYWYRQILGQKVEFLVSFYNNEISEKSEIFDDQFSVERPDGSNFTLKIRSTKLEDSAMYFCASRSFLTGNSPLHFGNGTRLTVT.

In this sample, this clonotype turned up many times. The chain recombines TRBV6-6 with TRBJ2-7, with 7 nucleotides matching TRBD2. This CDR3 spans 14 amino acids. Germline trimming cut 2 bases from V and 2 bases from J; bases unmatched to any gene: 3. Germline V gene sequence: CDR1 MNHNY, CDR2 SVGAGI (reference sequence). The CDR3 protein is CASSYGGGAYEQYF. Here the CDR3 DNA reads TGTGCCAGCAGTTACGGGGGAGGGGCCTACGAGCAGTACTTC.

This clonotype was found many times. The chain is built from TRBV15 and TRBJ1-5; TRBD1 aligns across 9 bases. This CDR3 region has 15 residues. Germline CDR1 reads LNHNV; CDR2 reads YYDKDF (reference sequence). The trim removed 3 bases at V and 7 bases at J, leaving 7 bases unmatched. The CDR3: CATSRGQGRNQPQHF. CDR3 DNA: TGTGCCACCAGCAGGGGACAGGGAAGGAACCAGCCCCAGCATTTT.

This clonotype was detected many times. This chain joins TRBV6-5 and TRBJ2-7, with TRBD2 identical over 14 bases. The V segment lost 0 bases and the J segment 2 bases; nucleotides outside the gene matches: 12. There are 20 residues in the CDR3. Germline lookup yields CDR1 MNHEY and CDR2 SVGAGI. The DNA for the CDR3 is TGTGCCAGCAGTTACTCGATTCCCCCTAGGACTAGCGGGGGGACCTACGAGCAGTACTTC. The encoded protein is CASSYSIPPRTSGGTYEQYF.

The chain uses TRBV21-1 and TRBJ2-7. TRBV21-1 is given as a pseudogene. The length of the CDR3 is 12 residues. The CDR3 DNA reads as TGTGCCAGCAGCAAAGCCCCGAGGGAGCAGTACTTC. This codes for CASSKAPREQYF.